This TCR beta chain is drawn from a study of cytomegalovirus exposure and HLA in healthy donors (dated by TCRdb to about 2017). For the study in its entirety: According to an earlier analysis of a few hundred of the donors, some 170 million T cells yielded roughly 110 million unique TCR beta sequences and approximately 280 Gb of sequence data. In addition to the first cohort of hundreds of subjects, a separate validation cohort of approximately 130 different subjects was used. A later analysis re-examined previously published TCR beta repertoires from about 700 donors and added high-resolution HLA genotyping to investigate patterns of TCR occurrence. Roughly 300 gigabases of sequencing data and tens of millions of unique TCR sequences were included in an early release covering roughly 700 HLA-typed donors. High-throughput TCR immunosequencing, statistical association of individual TCRs with disease status, and machine learning were combined to predict cytomegalovirus infection status. Using immunosequencing, the study profiled T cell repertoires from fewer than 700 subjects and related those repertoires to cytomegalovirus serostatus. An earlier analysis of around 540 of the donors applied high-throughput TCR beta sequencing to assess whether each TCR beta V gene segment acted as functional or pseudogenic. Among some 400 genotyped donors of the cohort, an average of approximately 250,000 unique TCR beta nucleotide sequences were sequenced per donor, roughly 20% of them non-productive. HLA typing covered class I and class II loci at four-digit resolution. Roughly 5 DR-DQ haplotypes were handled as single units for association and clustering, since linkage in the cohort was strong. Every repertoire in the discovery cohort had been generated on one and the same sequencing platform. The genetic ancestry cluster associated with self-reported Caucasian donors included 81% of the roughly 400 genotyped donors. Genome-wide SNP genotypes for about three fifths of the roughly 670 donors were used in a later genetic analysis, which treated that subset as a discovery cohort. The aim of the study was to test whether cataloging public T cell receptors could identify signatures of past pathogen exposure. In the later analysis, no new phenotypic data were used to find candidate immune exposures; instead, reliance was placed on TCR beta sequences and their occurrence across donors. Donor age, sex, ethnicity and CMV serostatus were compiled alongside the repertoire data. The number of typed donors differed by locus: about 620-640 for A, B, C, DRB1 and DQB1; approximately 530 for DQA1; 606 for DPA1; and about 450 for DPB1.

Library prep was done by the immunoSEQ multiplex PCR assay. For the multiplex PCR, a mixture combining 60 forward primers for TCR Vbeta segments and 13 reverse primers for TCR Jbeta segments was used. Amplification of the CDR3 region of rearranged TCR beta genes was performed with a multiplex PCR assay on genomic DNA. The Illumina HiSeq System was used to sequence the amplified TCR beta libraries as 87-base-pair reads. The authors' analysis ran thus. A later analysis tallied around 87 million unique TCR beta chains across the 550 to 850 repertoires, and around 12 million of those chains were shared by two or more donors. A nearest-neighbor algorithm error-corrected the raw reads and collapsed the reads into unique sequences, merging closely related sequences to remove PCR and sequencing errors. To assign V, D and J gene segments, CDR3 sequences were aligned to IMGT reference sequences. For a sequence to be retained, a match of at least six nucleotides to both a V gene segment and a J gene segment was required. A rearrangement was called productive if the CDR3 had no stop codons and remained in frame with V and J, and every other rearrangement was called non-productive. Following IMGT convention, CDR3 was defined as the stretch from the second conserved V-encoded cysteine to the conserved J-encoded phenylalanine. In an earlier analysis of around 600 of the donors, sequences lacking an unambiguous match to a single V gene segment were excluded. An earlier analysis of a few hundred of the donors called V segments functional above 56.7% productive rearrangements and segregating when the between-donor standard deviation exceeded 5%. A statistical classification framework was developed to diagnose cytomegalovirus status using the catalog of TCR beta chain sequences. In a later analysis, TCR nucleotide sequences were compared against IMGT/GENE-DB human TR gene sequences so that V and J genes could be assigned. A later analysis assigned CDR3 sequences and most-parsimonious VDJ recombination scenarios with the TCRdist pipeline. In a later analysis, each TCR beta chain was defined by its CDR3 amino acid sequence together with its V-gene family, and reads without a unique V-gene family were excluded. A later analysis removed several hundred highly shared, low-generation-probability nucleotide sequences to deal with suspected cross-contamination and a sequencing artifact. A later analysis calculated a clonal expansion index for each public chain from normalized within-repertoire ranks of inferred template counts. In a later analysis, generation probabilities were computed with a VDJ recombination model fitted to out-of-frame rearrangements, and the resulting probabilities were checked against IGoR. A later analysis scored TCR-TCR, TCR-HLA and TCR-CMV co-occurrence with hypergeometric tests, applying a repertoire-size bias correction to TCR pairs. To estimate false discovery rates, a later analysis permuted the HLA or CMV assignments 20 times. In a later analysis, co-occurring TCRs were grouped using DBSCAN, with TCRdist sequence similarity added in when clustering inside HLA-allele-positive subsets. Repertoires with fewer than 30,000 or more than 120,000 public chains, plus five repertoires with anomalous nucleotide sharing, were excluded from co-occurrence clustering. TCRdb carries this immuneACCESS record with in-frame sequences only. Its versions omit some clonotypes, under half of them owing to an unresolved V gene in the studies checked, with the rest unexplained. V, J and clone size were drawn from that table, and D and trimming were deduced from the DNA. The sample has approximately 150,000 clones on record, 77% of them singletons. The ten most abundant clones make up 1.4% of the sample.

The cohort comprised around 700 healthy bone marrow donors. At the time of sampling, every cohort member was nominally healthy, though immune exposures that went unrecorded were likely present. The donor tested CMV seropositive and was one of the 289 seropositive cohort members. Each donor provided a peripheral blood sample, and peripheral blood mononuclear cells were used for TCR beta sequencing. The Qiagen DNeasy Blood Extraction Kit was used to extract genomic DNA from the blood cell samples. The trim is 0 bases for V and 1 base for J, with a gap of 15 bases between the germline ends. The germline V gene provides CDR1 LGHNA and CDR2 YNFKEQ. From the cysteine up to the phenylalanine, the CDR3 has a length of 17 residues. Left in the record is the CDR3 DNA by itself, 51 bases read in frame from the first base. As for this clone: Its cognate antigen has yet to be identified. No much larger clonotype is one base removed from it; base qualities were not supplied.

Results the study describes overall, beyond this receptor: A later analysis associated some 17,000 TCR beta sequences with specific HLA alleles at a false discovery rate of 0.05. Cytomegalovirus status was reported to be diagnosed by the classifier with high specificity and sensitivity in both the original and validation cohorts. The presence/absence analyses assumed that sequencing depth was roughly uniform across donors, and that assumption may not be true. Broadly in line with IMGT annotations, most TCR beta V segments showed up in productive rearrangements about 87% or about 30% of the time in an earlier analysis of several hundred of the donors. Assigning TCR associations to individual alleles was difficult when HLA alleles, especially DR and DQ, strongly co-occurred. Compared with equally common non-associated chains, HLA-associated TCR beta chains in a later analysis were more clonally expanded and had lower generation probabilities. Because some donors lacked HLA typing at each locus, the association tests relied only on the typed subset. According to a later analysis, most CMV-associated TCR beta chains appeared to be HLA-restricted, and the HLA associations seemed to be driven largely by CMV exposure. A later genetic analysis associated a missense DCLRE1C variant with V-gene and J-gene trimming of TCR beta chains, and an independent cohort replicated the association. Because counts were too low, more than 15 rarely observed V segments, including chromosome 9 orphons, were excluded from the earlier analysis of 587 of the donors. Some IMGT-functional V segments, including TRBV6-2 and TRBV6-3, could not be told apart with the 87-base-pair reads, so those segments were excluded. In a later analysis, TCR association rates were found to vary across HLA loci, with the most associated TCRs seen for DRB1 alleles and the fewest for HLA-C alleles. A cluster of highly shared sequence variants was judged likely to represent a technical artifact of the sequencing pipeline. According to a later genetic analysis, donors in an Asian-associated ancestry cluster had fewer N-insertions in productive TCRs than the approximately 700-donor mean. A further reported finding was that TCR beta sequences accurately predicted the HLA-A and HLA-B alleles for most subjects in the first cohort. Several of the top co-occurrence clusters appeared to be linked to parvovirus B19, influenza, CMV and Epstein-Barr virus, according to a later analysis. A few of the identified cytomegalovirus-associated TCR beta chains were confirmed in vitro to be specific for cytomegalovirus antigens. Only TCR beta chains were sequenced in this cohort, and the absence of alpha or paired-chain data limited detectable features. Correlated functional status among segregating V segments might reflect linkage disequilibrium, but an unknown experimental factor could not be ruled out. The only immune exposure information available for the cohort was CMV serostatus. Most TCR sequences were observed very rarely across donors, whereas some public TCRs were present in many individuals. It was suggested by the authors that the approach could potentially be generalized to other disease states and immunological phenotypes. The study listed 164 TCR beta chains as associated with cytomegalovirus.

Recombination connected TRBV4-2 to TRBJ2-5; TRBD2 is a possible D gene, resting on 5 matching bases. Sequencing was performed on PBMCs. This TCR was sampled from a woman in her twenties or thirties in good health and CMV-seropositive. The CDR3 protein is CASSQEEVPHFQETQYF. The bases are TGTGCCAGCAGCCAAGAGGAGGTGCCCCATTTCCAAGAGACCCAGTACTTC.